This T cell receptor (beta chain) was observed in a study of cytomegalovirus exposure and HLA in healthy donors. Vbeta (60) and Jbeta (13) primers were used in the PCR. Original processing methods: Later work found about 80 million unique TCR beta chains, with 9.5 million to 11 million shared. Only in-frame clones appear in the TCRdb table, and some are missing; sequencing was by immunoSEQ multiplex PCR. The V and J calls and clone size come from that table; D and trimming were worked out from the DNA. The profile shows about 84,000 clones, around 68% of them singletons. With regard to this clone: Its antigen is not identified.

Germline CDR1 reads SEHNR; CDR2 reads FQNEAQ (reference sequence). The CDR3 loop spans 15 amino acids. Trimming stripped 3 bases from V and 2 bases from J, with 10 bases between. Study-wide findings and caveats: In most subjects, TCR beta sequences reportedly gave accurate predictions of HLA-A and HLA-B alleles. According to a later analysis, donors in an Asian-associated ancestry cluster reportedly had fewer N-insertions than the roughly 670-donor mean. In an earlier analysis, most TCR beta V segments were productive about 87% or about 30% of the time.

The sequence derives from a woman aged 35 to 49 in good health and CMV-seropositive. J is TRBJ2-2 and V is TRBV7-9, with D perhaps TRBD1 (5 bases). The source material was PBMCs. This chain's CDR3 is CASSFSQGNTGELFF. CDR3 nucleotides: TGTGCCAGCAGCTTCTCCCAGGGCAACACCGGGGAGCTGTTTTTT.